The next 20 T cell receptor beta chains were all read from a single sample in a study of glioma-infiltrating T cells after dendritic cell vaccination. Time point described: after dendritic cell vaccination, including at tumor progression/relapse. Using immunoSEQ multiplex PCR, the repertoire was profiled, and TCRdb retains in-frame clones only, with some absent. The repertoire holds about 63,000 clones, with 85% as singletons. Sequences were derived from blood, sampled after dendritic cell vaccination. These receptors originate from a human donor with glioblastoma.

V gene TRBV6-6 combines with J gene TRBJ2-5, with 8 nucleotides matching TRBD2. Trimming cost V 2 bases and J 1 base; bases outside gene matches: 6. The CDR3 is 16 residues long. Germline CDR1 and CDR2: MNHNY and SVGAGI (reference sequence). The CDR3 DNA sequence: TGTGCCAGCAGTTACCGGAGCGGGGGATCCCAAGAGACCCAGTACTTC. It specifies CASSYRSGGSQETQYF.

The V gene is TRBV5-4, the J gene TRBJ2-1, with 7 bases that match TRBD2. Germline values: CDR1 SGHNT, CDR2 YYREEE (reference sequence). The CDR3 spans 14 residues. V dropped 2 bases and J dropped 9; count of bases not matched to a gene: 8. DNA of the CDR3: TGTGCCAGCAGCTTCGGGCTAGCGGTTCCTGAGCAGTTCTTC. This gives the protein CASSFGLAVPEQFF.

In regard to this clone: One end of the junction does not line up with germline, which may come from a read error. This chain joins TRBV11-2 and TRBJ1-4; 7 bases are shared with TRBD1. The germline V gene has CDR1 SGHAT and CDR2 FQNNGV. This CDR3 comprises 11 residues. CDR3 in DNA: TGTGCCAGCAGCTTATATGGGGACAGCTATTTT. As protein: CASSLYGDSYF. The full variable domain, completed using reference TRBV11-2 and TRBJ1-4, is EAGVAQSPRYKIIEKRQSVAFWCNPISGHATLYWYQQILGQGPKLLIQFQNNGVVDDSQLPKDRFSAERLKGVDSTLKIQPAKLEDSAVYLCASSLYGDSYFGSGTQLSVL.

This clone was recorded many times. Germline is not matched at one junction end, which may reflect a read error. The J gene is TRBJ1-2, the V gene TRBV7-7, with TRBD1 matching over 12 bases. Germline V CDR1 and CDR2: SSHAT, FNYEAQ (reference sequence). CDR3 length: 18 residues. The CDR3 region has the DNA TGTGCTAGCAGCCTCGACGGGGACAGGGGGCGCGAAGGTGGGGGCTACACCTTC. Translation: CASSLDGDRGREGGGYTF.

In nucleotides, the CDR3 is TGCGCCAGCAGCCAAGTCCTAGCTGCCTACAATGAGCAGTTCTTC. Its translation is CASSQVLAAYNEQFF. This chain uses TRBV4-1 with TRBJ2-1, with D tentatively TRBD2 (5 bases). The germline V and J ends were trimmed by 1 base and 2 bases, with 9 bases remaining between them. The CDR3 consists of 15 residues. Looked up from germline, CDR1 is MGHRA and CDR2 is YSYEKL.

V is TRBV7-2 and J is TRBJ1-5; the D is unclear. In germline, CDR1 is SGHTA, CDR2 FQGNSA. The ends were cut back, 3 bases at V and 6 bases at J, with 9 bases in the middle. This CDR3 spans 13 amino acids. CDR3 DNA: TGTGCCAGCAGCTTTATCCCTCGTCAGCCCCAGCATTTT. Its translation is CASSFIPRQPQHF.

CDR3 DNA sequence: TGTGCCACCAAAGACAGGGGGCGGTTCTATGGCTACACCTTC. This encodes CATKDRGRFYGYTF. This chain connects TRBV19 to TRBJ1-2; 10 nucleotides line up with TRBD1. Germline CDR1 reads LNHDA; CDR2 reads SQIVND (reference sequence). Germline trimming cut 10 bases from V and 4 bases from J; bases unmatched to any gene: 9. This CDR3 has 14 amino acids.

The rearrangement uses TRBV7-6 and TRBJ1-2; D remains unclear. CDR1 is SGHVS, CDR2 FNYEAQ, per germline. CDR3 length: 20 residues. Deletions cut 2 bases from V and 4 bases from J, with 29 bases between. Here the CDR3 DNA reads TGTGCCAGCAGCTTAAATTTCGAGGGTGAGATCTCTCGACCACTCTATGGCTACACCTTC. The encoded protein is CASSLNFEGEISRPLYGYTF.

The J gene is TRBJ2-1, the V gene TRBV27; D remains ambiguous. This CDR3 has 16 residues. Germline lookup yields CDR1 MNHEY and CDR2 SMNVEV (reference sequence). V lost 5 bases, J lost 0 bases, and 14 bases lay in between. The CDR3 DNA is TGTGCCAGCAGTAAATCCTATGAGTCCTCCTACAATGAGCAGTTCTTC. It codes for CASSKSYESSYNEQFF.

DNA of the CDR3: TGCAGCGTTGAACGGTCAGGGGGATGGAGTGAGCAGTTCTTC. This encodes CSVERSGGWSEQFF. The chain joins TRBV29-1 to TRBJ2-1, with 7 positions matching TRBD1. This CDR3 has 14 residues. Germline V gene sequence: CDR1 SQVTM, CDR2 ANQGSEA. The V gene end was trimmed by 2 bases and the J gene end by 9 bases; junction bases not matched to a gene: 10.

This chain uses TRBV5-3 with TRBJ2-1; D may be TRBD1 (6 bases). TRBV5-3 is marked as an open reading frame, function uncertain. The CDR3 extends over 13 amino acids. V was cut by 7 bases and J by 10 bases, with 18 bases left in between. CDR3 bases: TGTGCCAGAGGGGGCGTCGCCAGTGGGGAGCAGTTCTTC. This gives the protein CARGGVASGEQFF.

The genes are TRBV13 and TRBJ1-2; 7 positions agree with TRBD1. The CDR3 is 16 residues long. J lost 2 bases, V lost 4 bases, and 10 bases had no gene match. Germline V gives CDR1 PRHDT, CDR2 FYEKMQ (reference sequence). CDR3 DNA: TGTGCCAGCAGCTCATCCGGGACAGTAATAAACTATGGCTACACCTTC. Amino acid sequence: CASSSSGTVINYGYTF.

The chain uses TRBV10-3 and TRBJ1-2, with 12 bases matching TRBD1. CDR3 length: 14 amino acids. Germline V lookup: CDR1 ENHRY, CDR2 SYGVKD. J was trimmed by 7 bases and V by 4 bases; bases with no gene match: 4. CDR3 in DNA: TGTGCCATCAGTGCGGGACAGGGGGCCGGTGGCTACACCTTC. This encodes CAISAGQGAGGYTF.

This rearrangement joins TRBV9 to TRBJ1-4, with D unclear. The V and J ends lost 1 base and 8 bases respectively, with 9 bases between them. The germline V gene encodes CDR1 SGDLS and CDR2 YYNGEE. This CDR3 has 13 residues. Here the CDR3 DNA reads TGTGCCAGCAGCGTAAGTCCCGGGGAAAAACTGTTTTTT. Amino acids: CASSVSPGEKLFF.

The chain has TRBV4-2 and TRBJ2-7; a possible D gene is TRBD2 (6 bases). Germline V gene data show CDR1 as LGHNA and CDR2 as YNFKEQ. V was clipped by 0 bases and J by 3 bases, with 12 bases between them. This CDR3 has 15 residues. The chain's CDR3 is CASSQERRGNYEQYF. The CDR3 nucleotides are TGTGCCAGCAGCCAAGAGCGGAGGGGTAACTACGAGCAGTACTTC.

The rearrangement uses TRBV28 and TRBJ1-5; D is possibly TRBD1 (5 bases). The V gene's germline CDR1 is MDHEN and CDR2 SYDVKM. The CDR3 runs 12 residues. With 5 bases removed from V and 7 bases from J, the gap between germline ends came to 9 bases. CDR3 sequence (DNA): TGTGCCAGCAGTCTCAAGGGGCAGCCCCAGCATTTT. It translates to CASSLKGQPQHF.

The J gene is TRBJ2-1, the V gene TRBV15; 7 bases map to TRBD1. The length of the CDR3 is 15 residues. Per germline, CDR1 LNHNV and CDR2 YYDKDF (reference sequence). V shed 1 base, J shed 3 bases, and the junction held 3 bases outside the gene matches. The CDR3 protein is CATSRGQGDYNEQFF. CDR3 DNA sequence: TGTGCCACCAGCAGAGGGCAGGGGGACTACAATGAGCAGTTCTTC.

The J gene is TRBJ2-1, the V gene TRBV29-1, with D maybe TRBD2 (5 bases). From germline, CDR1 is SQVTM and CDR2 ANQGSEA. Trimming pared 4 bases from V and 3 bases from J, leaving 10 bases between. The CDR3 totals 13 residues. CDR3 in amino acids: CSVVSGIYNEQFF. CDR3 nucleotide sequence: TGCAGCGTTGTCAGCGGAATCTACAATGAGCAGTTCTTC.

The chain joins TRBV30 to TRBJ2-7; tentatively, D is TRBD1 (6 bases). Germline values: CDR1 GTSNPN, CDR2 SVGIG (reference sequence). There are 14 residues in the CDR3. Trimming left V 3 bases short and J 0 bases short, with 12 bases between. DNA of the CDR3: TGTGCCTGGAGACAGGGTAGGAGCTCCTACGAGCAGTACTTC. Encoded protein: CAWRQGRSSYEQYF.

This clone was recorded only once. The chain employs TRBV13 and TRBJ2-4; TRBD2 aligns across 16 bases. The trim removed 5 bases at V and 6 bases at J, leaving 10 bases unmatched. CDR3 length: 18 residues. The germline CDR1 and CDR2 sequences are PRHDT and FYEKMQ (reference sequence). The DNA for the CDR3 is TGTGCCAGCAGCATGGGACTAGCGGGGGGGGGAGGGCCAAACATTCAGTACTTC. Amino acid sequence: CASSMGLAGGGGPNIQYF.